This T cell receptor beta chain emerged from a study of OX40 agonist ivuxolimab in advanced cancers. The repertoire was sequenced with immunoSEQ multiplex PCR; TCRdb's copy has only in-frame clones and lacks some. This sample has about 23,000 clones; 75% to 85% occur once, and the top ten carry around 2%. Trimming stripped 5 bases from V and 5 bases from J, with 15 bases between. The CDR3 runs 14 residues. The V gene's germline CDR1 is MDHEN and CDR2 SYDVKM. This TCR came from an adult with an advanced solid tumor such as melanoma, head and neck, liver or kidney cancer. The chain couples TRBV28 to TRBJ2-5; D gene unclear. The sample here was CD4+ or CD8+ T cells sorted from blood, taken in a trial of the OX40 agonist ivuxolimab. The CDR3 sequence: CASSPGLLLETQYF. In DNA, the CDR3 is TGTGCCAGCAGTCCCGGGCTCCTGCTGGAGACCCAGTACTTC.